The 2 T cell receptor beta chains below all came from one sample that was sequenced in a study of blood T cell repertoires in COVID-19 (dated by TCRdb to the early 2020s). Receptor libraries were prepared by the immunoSEQ multiplex PCR assay. Here the immuneACCESS table is served through TCRdb, limited to in-frame sequences with V and J called. Missing clones are a known gap in these copies; in checked studies unresolved V genes cover under half, and the rest lacks a known reason. This sample gives fewer than 350,000 clones in total; 85% of them show up just once. 4.1% of the sample belongs to the ten largest clones. Sequencing was done on a sample of peripheral blood. Receptors originate from a woman between 50 and 59 years old with active or convalescent COVID-19.

The table lists this clone with a count of one. The V and J genes are TRBV30 and TRBJ1-2; weak D call: TRBD1 (5 bases). V was pared by 2 bases and J by 8 bases, with 9 bases between. Germline values: CDR1 GTSNPN, CDR2 SVGIG (reference sequence). The CDR3 extends over 11 amino acids. This CDR3 reads CAWSHRIGYTF. In DNA, the CDR3 is TGTGCCTGGAGTCACAGGATAGGCTACACCTTC. Together with reference TRBV30 and TRBJ1-2, the CDR3 gives the full variable domain: SQTIHQWPATLVQPVGSPLSLECTVEGTSNPNLYWYRQAAGRGLQLLFYSVGIGQISSEVPQNLSASRPQDRQFILSSKKLLLSDSGFYLCAWSHRIGYTFGSGTRLTVV.

The V gene is TRBV6-5, the J gene TRBJ2-7, with unresolved D. There are 15 residues in the CDR3. With 5 bases removed from V and 0 bases from J, the gap between germline ends came to 14 bases. The germline V gene has CDR1 MNHEY and CDR2 SVGAGI. This CDR3 reads CASSPKVGSSYEQYF. The CDR3 nucleotides are TGTGCCAGCAGTCCCAAAGTGGGCAGCTCCTACGAGCAGTACTTC.